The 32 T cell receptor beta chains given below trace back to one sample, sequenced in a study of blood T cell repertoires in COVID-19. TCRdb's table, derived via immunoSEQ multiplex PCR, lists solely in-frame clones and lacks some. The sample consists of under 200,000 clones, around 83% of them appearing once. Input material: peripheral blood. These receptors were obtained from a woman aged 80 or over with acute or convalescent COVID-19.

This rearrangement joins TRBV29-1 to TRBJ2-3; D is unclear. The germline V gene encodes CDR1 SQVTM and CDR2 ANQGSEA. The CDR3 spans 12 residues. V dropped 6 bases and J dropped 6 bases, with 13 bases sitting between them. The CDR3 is CSVPPGSDTQYF. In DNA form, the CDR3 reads TGCAGCGTCCCGCCCGGTTCCGATACGCAGTATTTT.

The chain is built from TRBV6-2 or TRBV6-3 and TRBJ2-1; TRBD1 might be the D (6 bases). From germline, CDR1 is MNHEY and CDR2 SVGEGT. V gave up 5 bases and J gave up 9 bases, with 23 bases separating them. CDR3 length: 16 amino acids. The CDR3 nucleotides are TGTGCCAGCAGTCGGATCCGGACAGCCCCAGACTCTGAGCAGTTCTTC. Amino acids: CASSRIRTAPDSEQFF.

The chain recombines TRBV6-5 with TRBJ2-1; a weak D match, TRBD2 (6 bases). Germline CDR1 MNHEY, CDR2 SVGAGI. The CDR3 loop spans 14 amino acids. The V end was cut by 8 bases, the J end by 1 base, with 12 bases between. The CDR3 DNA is TGTGCCAGCCGTAATGGGGGGTCCTACAATGAGCAGTTCTTC. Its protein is CASRNGGSYNEQFF.

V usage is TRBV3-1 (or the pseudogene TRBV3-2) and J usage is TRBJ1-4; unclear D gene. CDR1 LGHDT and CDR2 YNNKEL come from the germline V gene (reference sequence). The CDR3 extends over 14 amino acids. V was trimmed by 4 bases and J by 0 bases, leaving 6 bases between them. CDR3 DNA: TGTGCCAGCAGCCTAGTTGCAACTAATGAAAAACTGTTTTTT. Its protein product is CASSLVATNEKLFF.

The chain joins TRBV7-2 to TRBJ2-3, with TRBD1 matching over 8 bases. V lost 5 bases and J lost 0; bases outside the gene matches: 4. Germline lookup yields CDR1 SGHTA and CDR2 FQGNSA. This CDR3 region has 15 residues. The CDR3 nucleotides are TGTGCCAGCAGCGGGACAGGCCTTAGCACAGATACGCAGTATTTT. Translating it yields CASSGTGLSTDTQYF.

CDR3 region: CASSFSGGETQYF. In DNA, the CDR3 is TGTGCCAGCAGTTTTTCGGGGGGTGAGACCCAGTACTTC. V gene TRBV6-5 combines with J gene TRBJ2-5; 7 bases align to TRBD2. Germline V CDR1 and CDR2: MNHEY, SVGAGI. This CDR3 has 13 residues. V shed 4 bases and J 5 bases; nucleotides not matched to a gene: 4.

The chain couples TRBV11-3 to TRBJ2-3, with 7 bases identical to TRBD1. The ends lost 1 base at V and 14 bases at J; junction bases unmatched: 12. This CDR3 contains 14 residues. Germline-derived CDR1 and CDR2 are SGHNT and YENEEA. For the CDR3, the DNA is TGTGCCAGCAGCTTAGTTTCGGGATCAGGGGGAGCGTATTTT. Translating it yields CASSLVSGSGGAYF.

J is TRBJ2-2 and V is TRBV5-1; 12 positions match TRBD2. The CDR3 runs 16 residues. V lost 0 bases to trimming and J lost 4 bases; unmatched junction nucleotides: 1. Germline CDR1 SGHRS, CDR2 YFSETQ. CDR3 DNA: TGCGCCAGCAGCTTGGGGGGACTAGCGGGCACCGGGGAGCTGTTTTTT. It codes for CASSLGGLAGTGELFF.

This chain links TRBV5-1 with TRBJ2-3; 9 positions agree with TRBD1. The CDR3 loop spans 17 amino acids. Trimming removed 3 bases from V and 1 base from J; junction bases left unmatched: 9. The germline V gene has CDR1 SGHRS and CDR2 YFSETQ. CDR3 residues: CASSSTPTGGGTDTQYF. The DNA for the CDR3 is TGCGCCAGCAGCTCGACCCCGACAGGGGGTGGCACAGATACGCAGTATTTT.

The CDR3: CASSLQGTYGYTF. CDR3 nucleotide sequence: TGTGCCAGCAGTTTACAGGGCACCTATGGCTACACCTTC. J is TRBJ1-2 and V is TRBV27, with D perhaps TRBD1 (5 bases). With 2 bases removed from V and 4 bases from J, the gap between germline ends came to 8 bases. In germline, CDR1 is MNHEY, CDR2 SMNVEV (reference sequence). The CDR3 loop spans 13 amino acids.

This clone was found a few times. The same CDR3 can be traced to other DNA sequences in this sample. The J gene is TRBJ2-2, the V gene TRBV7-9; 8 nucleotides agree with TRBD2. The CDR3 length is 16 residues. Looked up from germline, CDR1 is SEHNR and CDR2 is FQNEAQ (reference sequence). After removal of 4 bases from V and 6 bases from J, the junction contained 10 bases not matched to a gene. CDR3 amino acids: CASSSSGGWGAGELFF. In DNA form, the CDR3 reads TGTGCCAGCAGCTCGTCGGGAGGGTGGGGTGCCGGGGAGCTGTTTTTT.

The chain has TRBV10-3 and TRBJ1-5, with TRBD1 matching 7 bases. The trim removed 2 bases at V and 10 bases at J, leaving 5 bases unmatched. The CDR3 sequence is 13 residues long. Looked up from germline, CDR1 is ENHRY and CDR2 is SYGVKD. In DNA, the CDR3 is TGTGCCATCAGTGAGACAGGGGAAGCTCCCCAGCATTTT. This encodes CAISETGEAPQHF.

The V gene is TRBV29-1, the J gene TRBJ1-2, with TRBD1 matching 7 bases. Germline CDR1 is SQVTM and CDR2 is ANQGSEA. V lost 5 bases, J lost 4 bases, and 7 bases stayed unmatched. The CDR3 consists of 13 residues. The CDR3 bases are TGCAGCGTTTACCCAGACAGGGTCTATGGCTACACCTTC. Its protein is CSVYPDRVYGYTF. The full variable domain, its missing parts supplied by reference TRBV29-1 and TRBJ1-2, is SAVISQKPSRDICQRGTSLTIQCQVDSQVTMMFWYRQQPGQSLTLIATANQGSEATYESGFVIDKFPISRPNLTFSTLTVSNMSPEDSSIYLCSVYPDRVYGYTFGSGTRLTVV.

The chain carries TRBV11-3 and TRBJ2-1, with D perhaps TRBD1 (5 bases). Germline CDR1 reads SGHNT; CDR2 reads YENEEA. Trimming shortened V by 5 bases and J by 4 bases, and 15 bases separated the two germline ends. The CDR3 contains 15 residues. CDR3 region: CASSLMGLTYNEQFF. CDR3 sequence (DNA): TGTGCCAGCAGCCTAATGGGGCTAACTTACAATGAGCAGTTCTTC.

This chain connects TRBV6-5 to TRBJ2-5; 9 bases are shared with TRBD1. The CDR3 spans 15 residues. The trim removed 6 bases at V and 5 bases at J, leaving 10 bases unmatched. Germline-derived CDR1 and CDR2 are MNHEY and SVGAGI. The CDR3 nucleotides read TGTGCCAGCAGGACTTCCGGGACAGGGCTTGAGACCCAGTACTTC. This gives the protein CASRTSGTGLETQYF.

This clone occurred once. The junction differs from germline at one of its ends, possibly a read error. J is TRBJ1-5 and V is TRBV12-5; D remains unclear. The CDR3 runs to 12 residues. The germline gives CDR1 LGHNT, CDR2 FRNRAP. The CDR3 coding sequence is TGTGCTAGTGGTTCTAGCAGTCAGCCCCAGCATTTT. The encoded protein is CASGSSSQPQHF.

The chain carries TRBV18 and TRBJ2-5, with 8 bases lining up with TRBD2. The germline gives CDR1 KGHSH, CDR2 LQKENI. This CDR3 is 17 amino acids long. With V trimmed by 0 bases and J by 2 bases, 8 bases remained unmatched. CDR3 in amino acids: CASSPPRPSGSQETQYF. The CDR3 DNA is TGTGCCAGCTCACCACCGAGGCCTAGCGGGTCACAAGAGACCCAGTACTTC.

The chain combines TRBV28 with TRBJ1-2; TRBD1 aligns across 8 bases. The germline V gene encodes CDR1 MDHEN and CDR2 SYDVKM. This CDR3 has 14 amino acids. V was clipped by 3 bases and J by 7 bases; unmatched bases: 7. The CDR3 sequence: CASSFYRQGAGYTF. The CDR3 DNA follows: TGTGCCAGCAGTTTCTATCGGCAGGGGGCTGGCTACACCTTC.

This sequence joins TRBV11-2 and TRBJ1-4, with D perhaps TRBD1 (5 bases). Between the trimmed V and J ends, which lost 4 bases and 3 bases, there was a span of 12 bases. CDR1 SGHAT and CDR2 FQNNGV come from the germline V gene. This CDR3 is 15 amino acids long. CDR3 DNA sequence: TGTGCCAGCAGCTCGACAGCCGGGTCTAATGAAAAACTGTTTTTT. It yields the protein CASSSTAGSNEKLFF.

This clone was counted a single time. This CDR3 is CASSLDNNQPQHF. In DNA form, the CDR3 reads TGTGCCAGCAGCTTAGACAACAATCAGCCCCAGCATTTT. This chain links TRBV7-2 with TRBJ1-5; D is ambiguous. This CDR3 comprises 13 residues. V shed 1 base and J shed 3 bases, with 4 bases lying between them. Germline CDR1 and CDR2: SGHTA and FQGNSA.

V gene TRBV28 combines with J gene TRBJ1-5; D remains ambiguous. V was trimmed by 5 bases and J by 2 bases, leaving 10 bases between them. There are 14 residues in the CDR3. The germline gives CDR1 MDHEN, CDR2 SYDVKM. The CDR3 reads CASSTRIGNQPQHF. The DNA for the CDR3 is TGTGCCAGCAGTACGAGGATAGGCAATCAGCCCCAGCATTTT.

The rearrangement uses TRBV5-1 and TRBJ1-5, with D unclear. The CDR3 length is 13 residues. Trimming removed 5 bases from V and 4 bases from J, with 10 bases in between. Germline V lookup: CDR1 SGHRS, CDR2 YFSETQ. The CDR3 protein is CASRLQENQPQHF. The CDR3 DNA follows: TGCGCCAGCAGATTACAAGAAAATCAGCCCCAGCATTTT.

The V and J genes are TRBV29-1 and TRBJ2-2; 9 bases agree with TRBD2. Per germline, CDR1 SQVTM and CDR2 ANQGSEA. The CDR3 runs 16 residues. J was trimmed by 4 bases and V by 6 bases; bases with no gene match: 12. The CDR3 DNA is TGCAGCGTCGGTAGCGGGAGTGGCCTGAGCACCGGGGAGCTGTTTTTT. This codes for CSVGSGSGLSTGELFF.

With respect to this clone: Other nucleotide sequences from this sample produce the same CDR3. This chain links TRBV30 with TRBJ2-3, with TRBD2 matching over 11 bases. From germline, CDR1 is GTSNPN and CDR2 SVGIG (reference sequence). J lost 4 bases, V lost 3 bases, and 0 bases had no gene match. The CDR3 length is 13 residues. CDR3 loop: CAWRLAGADTQYF. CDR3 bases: TGTGCCTGGAGACTAGCGGGAGCAGATACGCAGTATTTT. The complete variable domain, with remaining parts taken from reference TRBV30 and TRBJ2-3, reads SQTIHQWPATLVQPVGSPLSLECTVEGTSNPNLYWYRQAAGRGLQLLFYSVGIGQISSEVPQNLSASRPQDRQFILSSKKLLLSDSGFYLCAWRLAGADTQYFGPGTRLTVL.

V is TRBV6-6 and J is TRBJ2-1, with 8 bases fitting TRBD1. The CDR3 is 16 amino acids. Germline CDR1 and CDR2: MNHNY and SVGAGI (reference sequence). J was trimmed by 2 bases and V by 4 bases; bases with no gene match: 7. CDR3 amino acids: CASSFQGQGAYNEQFF. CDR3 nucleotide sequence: TGTGCCAGCAGTTTCCAAGGACAGGGCGCCTACAATGAGCAGTTCTTC.

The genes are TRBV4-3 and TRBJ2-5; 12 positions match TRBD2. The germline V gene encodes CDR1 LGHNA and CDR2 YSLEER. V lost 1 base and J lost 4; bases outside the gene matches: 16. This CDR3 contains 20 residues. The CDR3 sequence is CASSQVVWASGREAGETQYF. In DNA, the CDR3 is TGCGCCAGCAGCCAAGTTGTCTGGGCTAGCGGGAGGGAGGCGGGAGAGACCCAGTACTTC.

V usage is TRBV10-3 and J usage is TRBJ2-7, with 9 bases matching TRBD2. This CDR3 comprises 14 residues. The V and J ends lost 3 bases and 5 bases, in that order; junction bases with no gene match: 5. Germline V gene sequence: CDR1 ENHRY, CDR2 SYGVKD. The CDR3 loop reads CAISDTSGLNEQYF. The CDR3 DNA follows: TGTGCCATCAGTGATACTAGCGGGCTAAACGAGCAGTACTTC.

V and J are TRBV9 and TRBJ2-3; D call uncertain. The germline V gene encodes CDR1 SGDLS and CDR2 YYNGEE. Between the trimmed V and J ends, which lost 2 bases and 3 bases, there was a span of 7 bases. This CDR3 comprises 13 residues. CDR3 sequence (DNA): TGTGCCAGCAGCGTTGGGCCGACAGATACGCAGTATTTT. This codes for CASSVGPTDTQYF.

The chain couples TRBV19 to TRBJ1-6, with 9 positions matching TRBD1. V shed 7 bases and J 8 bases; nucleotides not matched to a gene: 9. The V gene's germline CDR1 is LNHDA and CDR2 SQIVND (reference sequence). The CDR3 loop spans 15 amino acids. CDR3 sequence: CASTTGTGSDSPLHF. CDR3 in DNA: TGTGCCAGTACTACCGGGACAGGGTCTGATTCACCCCTCCACTTT.

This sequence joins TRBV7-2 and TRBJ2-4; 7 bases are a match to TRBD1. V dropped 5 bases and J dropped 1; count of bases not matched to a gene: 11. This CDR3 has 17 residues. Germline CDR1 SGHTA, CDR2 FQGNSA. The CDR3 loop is CASSPELQGWAKNIQYF. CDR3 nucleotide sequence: TGTGCCAGCAGCCCTGAACTACAGGGGTGGGCCAAAAACATTCAGTACTTC.

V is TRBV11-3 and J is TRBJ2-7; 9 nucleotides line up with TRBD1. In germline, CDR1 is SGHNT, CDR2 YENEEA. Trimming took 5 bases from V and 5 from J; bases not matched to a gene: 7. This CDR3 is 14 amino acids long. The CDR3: CASSAGTGLHEQYF. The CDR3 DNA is TGTGCCAGCAGCGCCGGGACAGGGCTTCACGAGCAGTACTTC.

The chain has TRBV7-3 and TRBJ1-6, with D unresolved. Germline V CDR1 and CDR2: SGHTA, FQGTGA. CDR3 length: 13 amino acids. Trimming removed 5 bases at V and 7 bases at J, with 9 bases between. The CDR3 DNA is TGTGCCAGCAGCACACATCAAAATTCACCCCTCCACTTT. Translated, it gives CASSTHQNSPLHF. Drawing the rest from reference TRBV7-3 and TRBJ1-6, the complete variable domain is GAGVSQTPSNKVTEKGKYVELRCDPISGHTALYWYRQSLGQGPEFLIYFQGTGAADDSGLPNDRFFAVRPEGSVSTLKIQRTERGDSAVYLCASSTHQNSPLHFGNGTRLTVT.